This entry describes one T cell receptor (beta chain). Via MiXCR, TCRdb re-called the RT-PCR reads, giving one row per CDR3 protein. The table shows about 700,000 distinct CDR3 sequences, with approximately 15% occurring only once. The CDR3 totals 14 residues. Trimming removed 0 bases at V and 1 base at J, with 9 bases between. Germline values: CDR1 DFQATT, CDR2 SNEGSKA (reference sequence). The data were taken from a study of response to subunit inactivated influenza vaccine. The sequence derives from a man aged 45-60 years who received an inactivated influenza vaccine. This sequence joins TRBV20-1 and TRBJ2-5, with unresolved D. The sample in question was PBMCs from blood, obtained 14 to 15 days before vaccination. The CDR3 DNA reads as TGCAGTGCTAGAGATTATCTGATCCAAGAGACCCAGTACTTC. Translated: CSARDYLIQETQYF.